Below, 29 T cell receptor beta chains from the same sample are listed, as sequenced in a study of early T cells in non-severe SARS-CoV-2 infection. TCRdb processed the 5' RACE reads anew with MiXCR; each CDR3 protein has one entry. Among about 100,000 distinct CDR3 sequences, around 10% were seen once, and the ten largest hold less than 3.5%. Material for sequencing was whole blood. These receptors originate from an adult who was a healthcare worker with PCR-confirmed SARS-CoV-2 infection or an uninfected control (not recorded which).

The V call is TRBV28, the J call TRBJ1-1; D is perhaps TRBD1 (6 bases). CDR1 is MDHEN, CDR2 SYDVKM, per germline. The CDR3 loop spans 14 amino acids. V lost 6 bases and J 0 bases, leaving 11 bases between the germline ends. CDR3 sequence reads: CASRRQVLNTEAFF. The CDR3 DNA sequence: TGTGCCAGCAGACGACAGGTCCTGAACACTGAAGCTTTCTTT.

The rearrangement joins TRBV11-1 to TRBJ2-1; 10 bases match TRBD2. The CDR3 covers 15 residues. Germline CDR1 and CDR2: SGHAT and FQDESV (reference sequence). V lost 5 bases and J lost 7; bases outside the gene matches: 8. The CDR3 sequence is CASSPLAGVRNEQFF. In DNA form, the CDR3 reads TGTGCCAGCAGCCCGCTAGCGGGAGTCAGAAATGAGCAGTTCTTC.

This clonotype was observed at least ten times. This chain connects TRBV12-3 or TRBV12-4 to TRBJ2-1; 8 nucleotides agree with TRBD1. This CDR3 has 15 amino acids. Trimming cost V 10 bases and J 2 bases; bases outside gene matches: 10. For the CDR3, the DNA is TGTGCCACACTGAAGGAGACAGGGGCCTACAATGAGCAGTTCTTC. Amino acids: CATLKETGAYNEQFF.

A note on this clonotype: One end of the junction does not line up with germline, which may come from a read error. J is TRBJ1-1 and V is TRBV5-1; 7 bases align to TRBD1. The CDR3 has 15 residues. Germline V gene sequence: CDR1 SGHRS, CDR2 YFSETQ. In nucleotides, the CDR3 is TGCGCCAGCAGCTTGTACGACAGGGACAACACTGAAGCTTCCTTT. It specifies CASSLYDRDNTEASF.

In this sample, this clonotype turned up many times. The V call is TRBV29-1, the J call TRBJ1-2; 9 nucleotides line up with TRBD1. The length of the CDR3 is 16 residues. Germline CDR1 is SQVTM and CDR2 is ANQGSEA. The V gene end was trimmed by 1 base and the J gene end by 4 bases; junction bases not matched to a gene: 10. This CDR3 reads CSVEGDRVPPGYGYTF. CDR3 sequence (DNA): TGCAGCGTTGAAGGGGACAGGGTCCCTCCGGGCTATGGCTACACCTTC.

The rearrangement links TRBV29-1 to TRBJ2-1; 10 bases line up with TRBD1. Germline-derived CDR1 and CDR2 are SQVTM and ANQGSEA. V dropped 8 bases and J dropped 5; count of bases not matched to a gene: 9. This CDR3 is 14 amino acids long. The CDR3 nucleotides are TGCAGCATCTTGACAGGGGGCGGCAACAATGAGCAGTTCTTC. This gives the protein CSILTGGGNNEQFF.

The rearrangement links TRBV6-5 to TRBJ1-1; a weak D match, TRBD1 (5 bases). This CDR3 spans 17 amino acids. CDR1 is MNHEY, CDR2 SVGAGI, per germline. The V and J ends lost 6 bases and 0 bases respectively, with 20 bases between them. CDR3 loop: CASRSLNRRSMNTEAFF. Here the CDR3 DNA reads TGTGCCAGCAGGTCCCTCAACAGGAGATCCATGAACACTGAAGCTTTCTTT.

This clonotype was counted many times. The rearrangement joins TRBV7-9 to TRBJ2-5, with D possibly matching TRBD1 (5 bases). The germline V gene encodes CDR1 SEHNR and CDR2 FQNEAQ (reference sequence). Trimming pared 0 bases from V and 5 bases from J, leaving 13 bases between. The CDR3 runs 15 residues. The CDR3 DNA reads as TGTGCCAGCAGCTTAGCGGATCCAAGGGGTGAGACCCAGTACTTC. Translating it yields CASSLADPRGETQYF.

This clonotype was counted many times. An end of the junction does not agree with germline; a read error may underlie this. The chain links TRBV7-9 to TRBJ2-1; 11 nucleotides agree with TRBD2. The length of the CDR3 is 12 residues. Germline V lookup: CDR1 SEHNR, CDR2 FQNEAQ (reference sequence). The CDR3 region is CASGGIVDEQFF. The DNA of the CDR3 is TGCGCTAGCGGGGGGATTGTGGATGAGCAGTTCTTC.

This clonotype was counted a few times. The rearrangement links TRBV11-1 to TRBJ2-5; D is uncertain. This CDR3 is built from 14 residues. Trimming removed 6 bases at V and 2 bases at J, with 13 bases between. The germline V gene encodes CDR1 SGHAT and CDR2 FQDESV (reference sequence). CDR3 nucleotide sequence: TGTGCCAGCAGTACTCGGGCCGCGCAAGAGACCCAGTACTTC. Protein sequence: CASSTRAAQETQYF.

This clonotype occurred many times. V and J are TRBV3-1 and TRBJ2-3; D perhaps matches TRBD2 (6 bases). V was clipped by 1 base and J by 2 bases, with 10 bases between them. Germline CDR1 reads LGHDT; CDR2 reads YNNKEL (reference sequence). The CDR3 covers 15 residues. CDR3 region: CASSQGRRDTDTQYF. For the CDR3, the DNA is TGTGCCAGCAGCCAAGGAAGGCGGGACACAGATACGCAGTATTTT.

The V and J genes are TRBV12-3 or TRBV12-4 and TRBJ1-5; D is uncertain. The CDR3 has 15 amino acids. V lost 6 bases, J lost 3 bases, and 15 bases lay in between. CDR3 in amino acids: CASSKLGGINQPQHF. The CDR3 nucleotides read TGTGCCAGCAGCAAACTAGGAGGGATCAATCAGCCCCAGCATTTT.

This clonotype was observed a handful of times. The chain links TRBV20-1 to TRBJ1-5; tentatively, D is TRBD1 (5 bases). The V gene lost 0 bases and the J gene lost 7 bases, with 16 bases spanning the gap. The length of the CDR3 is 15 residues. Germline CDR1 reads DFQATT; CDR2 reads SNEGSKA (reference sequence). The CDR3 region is CSARDRAVRAQPQHF. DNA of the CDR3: TGCAGTGCTAGAGATCGGGCGGTCAGGGCCCAGCCCCAGCATTTT.

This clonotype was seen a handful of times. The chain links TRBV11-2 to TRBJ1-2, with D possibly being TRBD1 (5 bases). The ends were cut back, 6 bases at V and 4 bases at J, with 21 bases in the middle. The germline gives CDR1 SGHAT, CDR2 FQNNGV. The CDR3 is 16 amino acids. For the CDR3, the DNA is TGTGCCAGCAGTCCATCGAGGGACTTCAGAGTCTATGGCTACACCTTC. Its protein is CASSPSRDFRVYGYTF.

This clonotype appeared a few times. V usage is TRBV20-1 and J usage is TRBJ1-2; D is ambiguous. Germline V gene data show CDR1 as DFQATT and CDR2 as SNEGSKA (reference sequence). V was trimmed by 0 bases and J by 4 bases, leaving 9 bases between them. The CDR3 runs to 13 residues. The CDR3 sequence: CSARDSVGYGYTF. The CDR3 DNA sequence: TGCAGTGCTAGAGATAGTGTCGGCTATGGCTACACCTTC.

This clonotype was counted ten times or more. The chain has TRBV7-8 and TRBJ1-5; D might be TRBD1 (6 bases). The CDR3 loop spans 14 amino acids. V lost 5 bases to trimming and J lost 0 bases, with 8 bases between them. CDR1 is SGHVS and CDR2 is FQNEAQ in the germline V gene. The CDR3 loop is CASSGQYSNQPQHF. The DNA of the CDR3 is TGTGCCAGCAGCGGACAGTATAGCAATCAGCCCCAGCATTTT.

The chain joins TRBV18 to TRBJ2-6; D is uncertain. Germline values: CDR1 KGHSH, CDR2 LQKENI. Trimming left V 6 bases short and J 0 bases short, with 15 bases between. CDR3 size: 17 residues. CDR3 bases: TGTGCCAGCTCTCTTTACATTAGGGACTCTGGGGCCAACGTCCTGACTTTC. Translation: CASSLYIRDSGANVLTF.

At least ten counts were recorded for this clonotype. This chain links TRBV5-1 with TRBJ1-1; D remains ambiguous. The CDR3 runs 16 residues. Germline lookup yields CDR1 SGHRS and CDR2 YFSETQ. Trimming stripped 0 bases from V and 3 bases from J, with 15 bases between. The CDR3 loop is CASSLEISPGHTEAFF. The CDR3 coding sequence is TGCGCCAGCAGCTTGGAAATATCCCCTGGGCACACTGAAGCTTTCTTT.

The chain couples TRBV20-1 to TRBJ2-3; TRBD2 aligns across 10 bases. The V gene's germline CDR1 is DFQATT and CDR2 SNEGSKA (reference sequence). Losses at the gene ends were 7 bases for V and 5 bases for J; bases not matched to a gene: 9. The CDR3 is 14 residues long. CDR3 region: CSGKRGGRGDTQYF. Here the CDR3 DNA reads TGCAGTGGGAAGCGGGGGGGGCGCGGAGATACGCAGTATTTT.

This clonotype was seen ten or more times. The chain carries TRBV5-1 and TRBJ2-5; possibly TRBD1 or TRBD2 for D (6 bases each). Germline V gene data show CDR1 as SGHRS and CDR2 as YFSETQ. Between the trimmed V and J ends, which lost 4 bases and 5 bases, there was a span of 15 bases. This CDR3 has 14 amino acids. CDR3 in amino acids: CASSRGGPTETQYF. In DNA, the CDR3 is TGCGCCAGCAGCCGAGGGGGGCCTACGGAGACCCAGTACTTC.

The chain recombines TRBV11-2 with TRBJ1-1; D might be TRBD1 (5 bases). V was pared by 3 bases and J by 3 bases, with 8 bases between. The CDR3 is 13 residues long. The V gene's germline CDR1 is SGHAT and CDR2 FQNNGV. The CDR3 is CASSFWGDTEAFF. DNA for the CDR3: TGTGCCAGCAGCTTCTGGGGGGACACTGAAGCTTTCTTT.

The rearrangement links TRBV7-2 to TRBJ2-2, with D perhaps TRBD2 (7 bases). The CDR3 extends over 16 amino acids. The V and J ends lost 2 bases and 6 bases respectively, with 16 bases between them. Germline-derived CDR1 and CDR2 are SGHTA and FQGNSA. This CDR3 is CASSLRGRAVAGELFF. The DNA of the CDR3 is TGTGCCAGCAGCTTAAGGGGGAGGGCCGTTGCCGGGGAGCTGTTTTTT.

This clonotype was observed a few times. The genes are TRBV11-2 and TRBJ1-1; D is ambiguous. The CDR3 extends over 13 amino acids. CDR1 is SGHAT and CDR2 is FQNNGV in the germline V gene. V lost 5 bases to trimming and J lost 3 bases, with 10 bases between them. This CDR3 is CASSPRLDTEAFF. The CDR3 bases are TGTGCCAGCAGCCCGCGGTTGGACACTGAAGCTTTCTTT.

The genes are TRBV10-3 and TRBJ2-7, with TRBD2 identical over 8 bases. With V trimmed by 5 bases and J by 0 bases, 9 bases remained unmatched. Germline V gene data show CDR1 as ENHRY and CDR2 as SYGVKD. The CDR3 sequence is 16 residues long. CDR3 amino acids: CAISPLAGTISYEQYF. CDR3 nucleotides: TGTGCCATCAGTCCTTTAGCGGGGACGATCTCCTACGAGCAGTACTTC.

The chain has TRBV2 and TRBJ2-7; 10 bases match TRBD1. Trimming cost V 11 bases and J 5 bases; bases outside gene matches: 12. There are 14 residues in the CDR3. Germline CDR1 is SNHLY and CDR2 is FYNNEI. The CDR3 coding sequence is TGTGCCCGCAAAGGGGGACAGGGGTGGAACGAGCAGTACTTC. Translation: CARKGGQGWNEQYF.

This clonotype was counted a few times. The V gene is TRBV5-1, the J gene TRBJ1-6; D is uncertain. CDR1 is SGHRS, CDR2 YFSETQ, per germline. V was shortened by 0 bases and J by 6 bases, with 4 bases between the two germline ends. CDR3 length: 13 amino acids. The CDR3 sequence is CASSLDSNSPLHF. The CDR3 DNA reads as TGCGCCAGCAGCTTGGACAGTAATTCACCCCTCCACTTT.

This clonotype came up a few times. CDR3 amino acids: CASSQPGGKSEKLFF. Here the CDR3 DNA reads TGTGCCAGCAGCCAACCAGGGGGGAAGAGTGAAAAACTGTTTTTT. The chain has TRBV3-1 and TRBJ1-4, with 7 bases lining up with TRBD1. CDR3 length: 15 residues. Trimming took 2 bases from V and 7 from J; bases not matched to a gene: 7. Looked up from germline, CDR1 is LGHDT and CDR2 is YNNKEL (reference sequence).

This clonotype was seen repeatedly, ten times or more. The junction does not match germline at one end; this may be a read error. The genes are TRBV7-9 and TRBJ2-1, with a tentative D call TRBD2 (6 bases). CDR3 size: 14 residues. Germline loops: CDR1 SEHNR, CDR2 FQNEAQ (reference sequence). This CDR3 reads CASSLAYSYNEQFF. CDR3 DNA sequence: TGTGCCAGCAGCCTAGCGTACTCCTACAATGAGCAGTTCTTC.

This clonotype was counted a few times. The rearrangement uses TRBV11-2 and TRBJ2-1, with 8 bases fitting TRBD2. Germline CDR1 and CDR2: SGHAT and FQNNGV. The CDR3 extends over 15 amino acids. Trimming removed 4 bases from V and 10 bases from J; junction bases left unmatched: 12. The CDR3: CASSYSSAGAGEQFF. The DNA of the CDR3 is TGTGCCAGCAGCTATTCCTCAGCGGGGGCAGGGGAGCAGTTCTTC.